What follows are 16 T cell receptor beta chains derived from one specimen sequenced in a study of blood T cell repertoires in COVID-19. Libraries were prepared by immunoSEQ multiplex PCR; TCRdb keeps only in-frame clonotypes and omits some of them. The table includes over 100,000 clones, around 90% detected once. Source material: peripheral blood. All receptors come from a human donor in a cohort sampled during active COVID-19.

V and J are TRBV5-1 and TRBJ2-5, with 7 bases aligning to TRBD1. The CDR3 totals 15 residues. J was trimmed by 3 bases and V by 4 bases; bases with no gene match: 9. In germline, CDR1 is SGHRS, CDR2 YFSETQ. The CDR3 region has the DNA TGCGCCAGCAGCCCATCAACCGGGACAGAAGAGACCCAGTACTTC. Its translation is CASSPSTGTEETQYF. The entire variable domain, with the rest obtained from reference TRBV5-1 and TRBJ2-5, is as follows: KAGVTQTPRYLIKTRGQQVTLSCSPISGHRSVSWYQQTPGQGLQFLFEYFSETQRNKGNFPGRFSGRQFSNSRSEMNVSTLELGDSALYLCASSPSTGTEETQYFGPGTRLLVL.

The CDR3 protein is CASSFAGAAEAFF. Written as DNA, the CDR3 is TGTGCCAGCAGCTTCGCGGGGGCTGCTGAAGCTTTCTTT. The chain employs TRBV7-9 and TRBJ1-1; D is possibly TRBD1 (6 bases). The V end lost 3 bases, the J end lost 6 bases, and 11 bases lay between the germline ends. Per the germline V gene, CDR1 is SEHNR and CDR2 is FQNEAQ (reference sequence). This CDR3 contains 13 residues.

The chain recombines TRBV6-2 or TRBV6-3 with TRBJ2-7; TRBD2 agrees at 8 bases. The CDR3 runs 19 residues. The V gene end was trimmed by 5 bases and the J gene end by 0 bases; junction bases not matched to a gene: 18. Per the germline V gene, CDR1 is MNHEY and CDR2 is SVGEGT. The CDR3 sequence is CASSVKRALGTSVSYEQYF. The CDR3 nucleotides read TGTGCCAGCAGTGTAAAAAGGGCCTTGGGGACTAGTGTCTCCTACGAGCAGTACTTC.

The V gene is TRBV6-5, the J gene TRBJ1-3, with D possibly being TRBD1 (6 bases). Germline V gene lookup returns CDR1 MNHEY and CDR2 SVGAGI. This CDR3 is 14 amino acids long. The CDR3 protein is CASQGRGVGNTIYF. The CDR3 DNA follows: TGTGCGTCCCAGGGCAGGGGAGTTGGAAACACCATATATTTT.

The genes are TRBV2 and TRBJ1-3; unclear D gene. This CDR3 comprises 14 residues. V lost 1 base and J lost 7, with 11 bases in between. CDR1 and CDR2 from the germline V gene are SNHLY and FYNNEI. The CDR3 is CASSEGSGSNTIYF. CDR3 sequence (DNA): TGTGCCAGCAGTGAAGGTTCGGGGTCGAACACCATATATTTT.

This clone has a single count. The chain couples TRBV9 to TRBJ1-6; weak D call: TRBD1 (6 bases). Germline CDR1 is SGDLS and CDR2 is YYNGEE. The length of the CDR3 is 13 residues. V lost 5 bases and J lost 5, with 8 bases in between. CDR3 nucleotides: TGTGCCAGCAGGAGACAGGATAATTCACCCCTCCACTTT. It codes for CASRRQDNSPLHF.

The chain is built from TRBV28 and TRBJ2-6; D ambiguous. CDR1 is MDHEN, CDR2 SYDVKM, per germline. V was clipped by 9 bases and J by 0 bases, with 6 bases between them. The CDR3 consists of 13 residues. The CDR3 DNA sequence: TGTGCCAGTCAGATCTCTGGGGCCAACGTCCTGACTTTC. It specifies CASQISGANVLTF.

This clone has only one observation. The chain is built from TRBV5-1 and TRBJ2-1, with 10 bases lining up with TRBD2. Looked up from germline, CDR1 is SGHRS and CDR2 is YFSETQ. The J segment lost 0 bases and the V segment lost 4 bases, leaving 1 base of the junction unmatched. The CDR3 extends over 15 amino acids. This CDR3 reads CASSPSGSSYNEQFF. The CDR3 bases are TGCGCCAGCAGCCCTAGCGGGAGCTCCTACAATGAGCAGTTCTTC.

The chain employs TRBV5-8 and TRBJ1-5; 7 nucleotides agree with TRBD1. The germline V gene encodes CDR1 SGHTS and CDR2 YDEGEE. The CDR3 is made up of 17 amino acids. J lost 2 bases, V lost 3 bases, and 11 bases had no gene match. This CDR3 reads CASSSQGVWGGNQPQHF. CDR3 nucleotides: TGTGCCAGCAGCTCTCAGGGGGTCTGGGGTGGCAATCAGCCCCAGCATTTT. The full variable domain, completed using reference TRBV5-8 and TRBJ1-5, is EAGVTQSPTHLIKTRGQQATLRCSPISGHTSVYWYQQALGLGLQFLLWYDEGEERNRGNFPPRFSGRQFPNYSSELNVNALELEDSALYLCASSSQGVWGGNQPQHFGDGTRLSIL.

CDR3: CASSPKGALRIFTGELFF. In DNA form, the CDR3 reads TGTGCCAGCAGTCCCAAGGGGGCCCTGCGAATTTTCACCGGGGAGCTGTTTTTT. V usage is TRBV28 and J usage is TRBJ2-2; 7 bases map to TRBD1. The V gene end was trimmed by 5 bases and the J gene end by 4 bases; junction bases not matched to a gene: 16. Per the germline V gene, CDR1 is MDHEN and CDR2 is SYDVKM. The CDR3 length is 18 residues. The entire variable domain, with the rest obtained from reference TRBV28 and TRBJ2-2, is as follows: DVKVTQSSRYLVKRTGEKVFLECVQDMDHENMFWYRQDPGLGLRLIYFSYDVKMKEKGDIPEGYSVSREKKERFSLILESASTNQTSMYLCASSPKGALRIFTGELFFGEGSRLTVL.

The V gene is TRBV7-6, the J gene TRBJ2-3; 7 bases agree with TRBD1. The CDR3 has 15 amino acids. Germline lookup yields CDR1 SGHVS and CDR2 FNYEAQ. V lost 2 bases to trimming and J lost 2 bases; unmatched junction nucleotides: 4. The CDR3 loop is CASSLLDRNTDTQYF. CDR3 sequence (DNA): TGTGCCAGCAGCTTATTGGACAGGAACACAGATACGCAGTATTTT.

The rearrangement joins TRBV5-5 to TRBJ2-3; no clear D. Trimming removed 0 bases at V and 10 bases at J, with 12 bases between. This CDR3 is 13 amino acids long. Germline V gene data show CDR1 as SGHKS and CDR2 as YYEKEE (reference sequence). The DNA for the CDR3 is TGTGCCAGCAGCTTGGCTTTGCAGGTTTCGCAGTATTTT. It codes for CASSLALQVSQYF. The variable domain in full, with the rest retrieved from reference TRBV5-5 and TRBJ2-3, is DAGVTQSPTHLIKTRGQQVTLRCSPISGHKSVSWYQQVLGQGPQFIFQYYEKEERGRGNFPDRFSARQFPNYSSELNVNALLLGDSALYLCASSLALQVSQYFGPGTRLTVL.

The CDR3 loop is CASITSGGHGANEQFF. The CDR3 nucleotides read TGTGCCAGCATAACTAGCGGGGGCCACGGGGCCAATGAGCAGTTCTTC. The chain recombines TRBV5-5 with TRBJ2-1, with 11 bases aligning to TRBD2. CDR3 length: 16 residues. Germline CDR1 and CDR2: SGHKS and YYEKEE (reference sequence). J gave up 6 bases and V 6 bases, and 11 bases lay outside the gene matches.

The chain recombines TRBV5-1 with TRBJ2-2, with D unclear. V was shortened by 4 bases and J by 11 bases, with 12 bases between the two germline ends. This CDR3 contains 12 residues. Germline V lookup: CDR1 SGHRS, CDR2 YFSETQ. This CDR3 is CASSPRVRELFF. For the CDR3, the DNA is TGCGCCAGCAGCCCCCGGGTTCGCGAGCTGTTTTTT. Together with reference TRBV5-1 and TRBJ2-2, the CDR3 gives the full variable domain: KAGVTQTPRYLIKTRGQQVTLSCSPISGHRSVSWYQQTPGQGLQFLFEYFSETQRNKGNFPGRFSGRQFSNSRSEMNVSTLELGDSALYLCASSPRVRELFFGEGSRLTVL.

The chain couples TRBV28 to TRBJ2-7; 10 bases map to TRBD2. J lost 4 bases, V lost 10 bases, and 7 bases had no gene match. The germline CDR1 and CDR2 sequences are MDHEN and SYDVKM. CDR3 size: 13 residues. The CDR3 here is CATSSGSSYEQYF. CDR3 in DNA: TGTGCCACCTCTAGCGGGAGTTCTTACGAGCAGTACTTC.

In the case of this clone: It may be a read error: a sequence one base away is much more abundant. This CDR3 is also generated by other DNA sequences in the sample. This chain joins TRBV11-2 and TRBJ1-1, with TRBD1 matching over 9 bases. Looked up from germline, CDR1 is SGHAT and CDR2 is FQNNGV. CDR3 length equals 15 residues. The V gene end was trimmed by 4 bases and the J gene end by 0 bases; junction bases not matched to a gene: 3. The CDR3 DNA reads TGTGCCAGCAGCTCCGGACAGGGGATGAACACTGAAGCTTTCTTT. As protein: CASSSGQGMNTEAFF.